Each of the 28 T cell receptor beta chains below was sequenced from the same sample in a study of CD8 T cells in ankylosing spondylitis. One entry per CDR3 protein, called by TCRdb with MiXCR from the 5' RACE reads. The table has roughly 220,000 distinct CDR3 sequences, roughly a tenth seen once; the top ten hold roughly a fifth. Material: blood, either unsorted or a sorted T cell fraction (not recorded which). These receptors were collected from a male donor with ankylosing spondylitis or in good health (not recorded which).

V usage is TRBV10-3 and J usage is TRBJ2-3; 9 bases agree with TRBD2. Trimming cost V 4 bases and J 4 bases; bases outside gene matches: 6. CDR3 length equals 15 residues. The germline CDR1 and CDR2 sequences are ENHRY and SYGVKD. The CDR3 region is CAISGTSAGSDTQYF. The CDR3 coding sequence is TGTGCCATCAGTGGGACTAGCGCTGGATCAGATACGCAGTATTTT.

Of note for this clonotype: This could be a read error, since a much larger clone is one nucleotide away. This chain links TRBV28 with TRBJ2-3; D uncertain. CDR1 MDHEN and CDR2 SYDVKM come from the germline V gene. The CDR3 loop spans 12 amino acids. The CDR3 reads CASSLSADTLYF. The CDR3 DNA is TGTGCCAGCAGTCTCTCGGCAGATACGCTGTATTTT.

The chain recombines TRBV12-3 or TRBV12-4 with TRBJ2-1; 11 bases are a match to TRBD2. The CDR3 consists of 15 residues. J lost 5 bases, V lost 6 bases, and 6 bases had no gene match. As DNA, the CDR3 is TGTGCCAGCAGGCTGACTAGCGGGGACCACAATGAGCAGTTCTTC. It yields the protein CASRLTSGDHNEQFF.

This clonotype has a count of ten or more. The chain couples TRBV27 to TRBJ1-2; D remains unclear. The V end lost 7 bases, the J end lost 8 bases, and 29 bases lay between the germline ends. This CDR3 comprises 17 residues. Germline CDR1 MNHEY, CDR2 SMNVEV (reference sequence). This CDR3 reads CASKSAKALPPLGGYTF. CDR3 in DNA: TGTGCCAGCAAGTCGGCCAAAGCGCTACCTCCCTTGGGAGGCTACACCTTC.

Regarding this clonotype: Given a much more abundant clone one base away, this may be a read error. The chain uses TRBV20-1 and TRBJ1-5, with D hard to call. Per the germline V gene, CDR1 is DFQATT and CDR2 is SNEGSKA (reference sequence). The CDR3 is made up of 17 amino acids. The CDR3 coding sequence is TGCTGTGCTAGAGATCCAACCCATATAAAGGACAATCAGCCCCAGCATTTT. Translation: CCARDPTHIKDNQPQHF.

This clonotype was found many times. The chain is built from TRBV12-3 or TRBV12-4 and TRBJ2-2; maybe TRBD2 (6 bases). The germline V and J ends were trimmed by 3 bases and 1 base, with 15 bases remaining between them. The CDR3 consists of 17 residues. The CDR3 sequence: CASSFGSGGVNTGELFF. CDR3 DNA: TGTGCCAGCAGTTTCGGGTCGGGCGGGGTGAACACCGGGGAGCTGTTTTTT.

Remarks on this clonotype: This may be a read error, as it is one base from a much larger clone. This chain joins TRBV5-1 and TRBJ2-2, with D perhaps assigned TRBD1 or TRBD2 (5 bases each). The CDR3 consists of 15 residues. Germline V gives CDR1 SGHRS, CDR2 YFSETQ. CDR3 sequence reads: CASSTSGPNTAELFF. As DNA, the CDR3 is TGCGCCAGCAGCACGTCGGGACCGAACACCGCGGAGCTGTTTTTT.

This clonotype was counted many times. The chain links TRBV20-1 to TRBJ1-2; a weak D match, TRBD1 (6 bases). The CDR3 contains 11 residues. V was clipped by 2 bases and J by 5 bases, with 6 bases between them. CDR1 DFQATT and CDR2 SNEGSKA come from the germline V gene (reference sequence). The CDR3 nucleotides are TGCAGTGCTAGACAGGGGTATGGCTACACCTTC. Translating it yields CSARQGYGYTF.

This clonotype has at least ten counts. The rearrangement joins TRBV5-5 to TRBJ1-6, with D possibly being TRBD1 (5 bases). The CDR3 runs to 15 residues. Germline CDR1 SGHKS, CDR2 YYEKEE (reference sequence). The V end lost 3 bases, the J end lost 10 bases, and 17 bases lay between the germline ends. In DNA, the CDR3 is TGTGCCAGCAGCTCTGAGGGACGGGGCGTCTCACCCCTCCACTTT. Its translation: CASSSEGRGVSPLHF.

As to this clonotype: Relative to the germline gene, one junction end is altered; a read error may explain this. The chain combines TRBV7-3 with TRBJ1-6, with 8 bases matching TRBD1. Germline CDR1 is SGHTA and CDR2 is FQGTGA. This CDR3 is 18 amino acids long. The CDR3 DNA sequence: TGTGCCAGCAGCTTAACCCGACAGGGGCCCCAACTTAATTCCCCCCTCCACTTT. As protein: CASSLTRQGPQLNSPLHF. Full variable domain (outside the CDR3, taken from reference TRBV7-3 and TRBJ1-6): GAGVSQTPSNKVTEKGKYVELRCDPISGHTALYWYRQSLGQGPEFLIYFQGTGAADDSGLPNDRFFAVRPEGSVSTLKIQRTERGDSAVYLCASSLTRQGPQLNSPLHFGNGTRLTVT.

There are a few counts of this clonotype. The chain combines TRBV12-3 or TRBV12-4 with TRBJ1-5; perhaps TRBD1 as D (6 bases). The CDR3 has 15 amino acids. V was clipped by 5 bases and J by 1 base, with 12 bases between them. The CDR3 region has the DNA TGTGCCAGCAGTCTGAGGGGGGGGAGCAATCAGCCCCAGCATTTT. Encoded protein: CASSLRGGSNQPQHF.

This clonotype was counted ten times or more. The chain is built from TRBV7-2 and TRBJ2-2, with D unclear. This CDR3 contains 13 residues. CDR1 and CDR2 from the germline V gene are SGHTA and FQGNSA. V lost 5 bases, J lost 4 bases, and 8 bases lay in between. The CDR3 nucleotides read TGTGCCAGCAGCCCCCTCCCCACCGGGGAGCTGTTTTTT. Translated: CASSPLPTGELFF.

This clonotype was seen many times. At one of its ends the junction is not consistent with the germline gene, which may arise from a read error. The CDR3 nucleotides are TGTGCTAGCAGCTTAAGTACAGGGGGCTACACCGGGGAGCTGTTTTTT. This codes for CASSLSTGGYTGELFF. The chain is built from TRBV7-7 and TRBJ2-2; TRBD1 matches 9 bases. This CDR3 is built from 16 residues. Germline loops: CDR1 SSHAT, CDR2 FNYEAQ (reference sequence).

This clonotype showed up many times. V usage is TRBV7-9 and J usage is TRBJ1-3; no clear D gene. CDR1 and CDR2 from the germline V gene are SEHNR and FQNEAQ (reference sequence). V lost 6 bases, J lost 3 bases, and 12 bases lay in between. CDR3 length equals 14 residues. The chain's CDR3 is CASSSSDGGNTIYF. DNA for the CDR3: TGTGCCAGCAGTTCTTCCGATGGTGGAAACACCATATATTTT.

V and J are TRBV5-1 and TRBJ2-7; 7 bases are a match to TRBD1. With 2 bases clipped from V and 9 bases from J, the junction kept 8 bases outside the gene matches. Germline CDR1 is SGHRS and CDR2 is YFSETQ. The CDR3 consists of 13 residues. The CDR3 here is CASSFGQEAGQYF. In nucleotides, the CDR3 is TGCGCCAGCAGCTTCGGACAGGAGGCCGGGCAGTACTTC. The variable domain in full, with the rest retrieved from reference TRBV5-1 and TRBJ2-7, is KAGVTQTPRYLIKTRGQQVTLSCSPISGHRSVSWYQQTPGQGLQFLFEYFSETQRNKGNFPGRFSGRQFSNSRSEMNVSTLELGDSALYLCASSFGQEAGQYFGPGTRLTVT.

This clonotype occurred many times. The CDR3 region has the DNA TGTGCCAGCAGCCGGTTGAGCGGGGGCACAGATACGCAGTATTTT. Translation gives CASSRLSGGTDTQYF. The chain carries TRBV12-3 or TRBV12-4 and TRBJ2-3; TRBD2 matches 7 bases. The J segment lost 1 base and the V segment lost 6 bases, leaving 7 bases of the junction unmatched. The CDR3 sequence is 15 residues long.

This clonotype came up many times. The chain uses TRBV28 and TRBJ1-3; D unresolved. Deletions cut 6 bases from V and 9 bases from J, with 12 bases between. Germline V gene data show CDR1 as MDHEN and CDR2 as SYDVKM. The length of the CDR3 is 12 residues. CDR3 sequence: CASSSSFGTIYF. The CDR3 DNA follows: TGTGCCAGCAGCTCCTCCTTTGGCACCATATATTTT.

This clonotype was observed a single time. Germline and junction disagree at one end, which may indicate a read error. The rearrangement uses TRBV7-7 and TRBJ2-7; 7 positions agree with TRBD2. The CDR3 consists of 13 residues. Germline V gene lookup returns CDR1 SSHAT and CDR2 FNYEAQ (reference sequence). The CDR3 nucleotides are TGTGCTAGCAGCTTAGCGCCCGGGAGGGAGCAGTACTTC. This translates into CASSLAPGREQYF.

V and J are TRBV20-1 and TRBJ2-5, with D possibly TRBD1 on 5 matching bases. V lost 5 bases and J 0 bases, leaving 7 bases between the germline ends. Germline assignment: CDR1 DFQATT and CDR2 SNEGSKA (reference sequence). The CDR3 spans 12 residues. The CDR3 loop is CSAADNQETQYF. CDR3 coding DNA: TGCAGTGCTGCGGACAACCAAGAGACCCAGTACTTC.

The sample holds many counts of this clonotype. The chain couples TRBV2 to TRBJ2-5, with TRBD2 matching over 8 bases. This CDR3 is built from 14 residues. The trim removed 2 bases at V and 6 bases at J, leaving 5 bases unmatched. Germline lookup yields CDR1 SNHLY and CDR2 FYNNEI. The CDR3 nucleotides read TGTGCCAGCAGTGAAACGGGGGGGATTAAGACCCAGTACTTC. Protein: CASSETGGIKTQYF.

The chain links TRBV12-3 or TRBV12-4 to TRBJ2-7; D remains unclear. The CDR3 runs to 15 residues. Trimming shortened V by 6 bases and J by 3 bases, and 18 bases separated the two germline ends. The CDR3 sequence is CASSPRQEEYYEQYF. In DNA form, the CDR3 reads TGTGCCAGCAGCCCAAGGCAAGAAGAATACTACGAGCAGTACTTC.

This clonotype was seen repeatedly, ten times or more. The chain combines TRBV7-3 with TRBJ2-7; 8 bases are shared with TRBD2. CDR1 and CDR2 from the germline V gene are SGHTA and FQGTGA. CDR3 length equals 15 residues. V trimming: 1 base; J trimming: 3 bases; junction bases outside the gene matches: 5. DNA for the CDR3: TGTGCCAGCAGCTTAAGCGGGGGGCCCCTCTACGAGCAGTACTTC. Its translation is CASSLSGGPLYEQYF.

V and J are TRBV12-3 or TRBV12-4 and TRBJ2-7; TRBD1 matches 10 bases. The J segment lost 3 bases and the V segment lost 5 bases, leaving 7 bases of the junction unmatched. There are 15 residues in the CDR3. CDR3 nucleotide sequence: TGTGCCAGCAGTCCACTCCGGGACAGGGGCTACGAGCAGTACTTC. Protein sequence: CASSPLRDRGYEQYF.

The CDR3 nucleotides read TGTGCCAGCAGCTTAGTTGGGACAGGGGGCATTAATGAGCAGTTCTTC. Translated, it gives CASSLVGTGGINEQFF. V is TRBV11-2 and J is TRBJ2-1; the match to TRBD1 covers 12 bases. The CDR3 loop spans 16 amino acids. CDR1 is SGHAT and CDR2 is FQNNGV in the germline V gene. Trimming at V came to 1 base and at J to 7 bases, leaving 5 bases not matched to a gene.

This clonotype was observed a handful of times. At one boundary the junction diverges from the germline segment, which might be a read error. This chain joins TRBV15 and TRBJ2-1; D is unresolved. The CDR3 sequence is 13 residues long. Germline V gene sequence: CDR1 LNHNV, CDR2 YYDKDF (reference sequence). The CDR3 reads CATSRDRNRVEDF. CDR3 DNA: TGTGCCACCAGCAGAGATCGGAACCGGGTAGAAGACTTC.

This clonotype showed up many times. The chain has TRBV28 and TRBJ2-3, with TRBD2 as a possible D gene (5 bases). The germline gives CDR1 MDHEN, CDR2 SYDVKM. CDR3 length: 12 amino acids. The V end lost 5 bases, the J end lost 4 bases, and 7 bases lay between the germline ends. The CDR3 reads CASSKDSDTQYF. CDR3 coding DNA: TGTGCCAGCAGTAAGGACTCAGATACGCAGTATTTT.

This chain connects TRBV14 to TRBJ2-7; TRBD2 matches at 7 bases. Germline CDR1 SGHDN, CDR2 FVKESK. V shed 1 base and J 7 bases; nucleotides not matched to a gene: 10. CDR3 length: 15 residues. The CDR3 protein is CASSQVQAGRGEQYF. CDR3 in DNA: TGTGCCAGCAGCCAAGTTCAAGCGGGGCGGGGAGAGCAGTACTTC.

V gene TRBV18 combines with J gene TRBJ1-1; D is undetermined. This CDR3 is built from 16 residues. Germline-derived CDR1 and CDR2 are KGHSH and LQKENI. The ends were cut back, 2 bases at V and 0 bases at J, with 13 bases in the middle. The CDR3 here is CASSPKVGGMNTEAFF. The CDR3 nucleotides read TGTGCCAGCTCACCAAAGGTCGGAGGAATGAACACTGAAGCTTTCTTT.